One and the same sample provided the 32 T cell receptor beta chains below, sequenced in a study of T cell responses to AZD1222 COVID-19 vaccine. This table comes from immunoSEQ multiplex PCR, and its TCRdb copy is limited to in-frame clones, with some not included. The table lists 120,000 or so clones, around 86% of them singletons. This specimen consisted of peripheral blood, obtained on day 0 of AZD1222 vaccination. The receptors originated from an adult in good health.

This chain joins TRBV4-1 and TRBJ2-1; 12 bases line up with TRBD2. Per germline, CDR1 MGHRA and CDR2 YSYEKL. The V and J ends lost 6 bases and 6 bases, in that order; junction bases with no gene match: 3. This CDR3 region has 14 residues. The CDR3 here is CASRLAGGSNEQFF. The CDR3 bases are TGCGCCAGCAGACTAGCGGGGGGTAGCAATGAGCAGTTCTTC.

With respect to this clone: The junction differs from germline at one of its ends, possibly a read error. CDR3 nucleotide sequence: TGTGCCAGCAGCTTGGACCCCGGGCCCCCCTCAATATGTGTTTTT. Protein: CASSLDPGPPSICVF. The chain combines TRBV5-4 with TRBJ2-3; no firm D call. CDR1 and CDR2 from the germline V gene are SGHNT and YYREEE (reference sequence). The CDR3 consists of 15 residues. Full variable domain (missing parts from reference TRBV5-4 and TRBJ2-3): ETGVTQSPTHLIKTRGQQVTLRCSSQSGHNTVSWYQQALGQGPQFIFQYYREEENGRGNFPPRFSGLQFPNYSSELNVNALELDDSALYLCASSLDPGPPSICVFGPGTRLTVL.

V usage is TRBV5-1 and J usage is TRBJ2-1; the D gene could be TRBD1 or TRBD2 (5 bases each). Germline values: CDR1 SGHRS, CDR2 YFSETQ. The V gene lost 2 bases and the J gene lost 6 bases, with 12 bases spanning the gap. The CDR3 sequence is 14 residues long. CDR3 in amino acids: CASSFGTPSNEQFF. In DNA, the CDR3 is TGCGCCAGCAGCTTTGGGACCCCAAGCAATGAGCAGTTCTTC.

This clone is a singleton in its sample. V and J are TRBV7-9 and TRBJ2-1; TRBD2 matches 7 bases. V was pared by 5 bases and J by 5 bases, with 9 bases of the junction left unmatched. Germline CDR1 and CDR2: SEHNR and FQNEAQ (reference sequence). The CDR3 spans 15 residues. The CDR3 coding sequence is TGTGCCAGCAGCCCCCGGCTAGCGGCAAACAATGAGCAGTTCTTC. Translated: CASSPRLAANNEQFF.

CDR3 region: CASSVGTVENTIYF. Written as DNA, the CDR3 is TGCGCCAGCAGCGTTGGAACCGTAGAAAACACCATATATTTT. The rearrangement links TRBV5-1 to TRBJ1-3; no firm D call. CDR3 length: 14 amino acids. Germline V gene lookup returns CDR1 SGHRS and CDR2 YFSETQ. V was pared by 4 bases and J by 6 bases, with 14 bases between.

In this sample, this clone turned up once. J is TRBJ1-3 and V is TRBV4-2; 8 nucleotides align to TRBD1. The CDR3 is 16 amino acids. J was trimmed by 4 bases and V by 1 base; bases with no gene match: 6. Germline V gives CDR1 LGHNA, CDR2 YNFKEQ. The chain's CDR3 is CASSQAGGASGNTIYF. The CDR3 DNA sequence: TGTGCCAGCAGCCAAGCAGGGGGCGCAAGCGGAAACACCATATATTTT.

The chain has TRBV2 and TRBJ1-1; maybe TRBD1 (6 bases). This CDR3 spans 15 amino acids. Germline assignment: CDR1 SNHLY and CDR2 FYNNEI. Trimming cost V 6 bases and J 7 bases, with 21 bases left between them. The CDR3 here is CASSAQGTGFGEAFF. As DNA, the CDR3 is TGTGCCAGCAGCGCACAGGGTACGGGGTTCGGTGAAGCTTTCTTT.

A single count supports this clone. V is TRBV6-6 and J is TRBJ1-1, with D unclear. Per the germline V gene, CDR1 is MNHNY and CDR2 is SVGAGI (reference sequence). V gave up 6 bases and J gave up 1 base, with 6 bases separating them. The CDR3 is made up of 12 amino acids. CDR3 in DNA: TGTGCCAGCAGCGGACCGAACACTGAAGCTTTCTTT. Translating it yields CASSGPNTEAFF.

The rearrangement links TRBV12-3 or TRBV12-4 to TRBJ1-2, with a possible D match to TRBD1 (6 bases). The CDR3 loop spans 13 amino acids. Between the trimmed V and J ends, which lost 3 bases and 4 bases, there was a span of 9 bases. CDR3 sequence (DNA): TGTGCCAGCAGTTTGGGACACCTCTATGGCTACACCTTC. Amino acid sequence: CASSLGHLYGYTF.

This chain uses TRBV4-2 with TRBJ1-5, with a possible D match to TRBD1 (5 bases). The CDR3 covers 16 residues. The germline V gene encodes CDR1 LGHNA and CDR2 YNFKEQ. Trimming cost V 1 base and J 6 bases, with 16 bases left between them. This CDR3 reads CASSQAGGEGSQPQHF. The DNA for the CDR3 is TGTGCCAGCAGCCAAGCGGGGGGGGAAGGAAGTCAGCCCCAGCATTTT.

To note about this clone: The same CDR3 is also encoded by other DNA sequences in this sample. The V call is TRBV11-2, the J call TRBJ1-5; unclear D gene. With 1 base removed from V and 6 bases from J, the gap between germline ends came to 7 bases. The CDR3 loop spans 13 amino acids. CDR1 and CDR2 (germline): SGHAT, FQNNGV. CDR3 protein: CASSLGGSQPQHF. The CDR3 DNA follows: TGTGCCAGCAGCTTAGGGGGTAGTCAGCCCCAGCATTTT.

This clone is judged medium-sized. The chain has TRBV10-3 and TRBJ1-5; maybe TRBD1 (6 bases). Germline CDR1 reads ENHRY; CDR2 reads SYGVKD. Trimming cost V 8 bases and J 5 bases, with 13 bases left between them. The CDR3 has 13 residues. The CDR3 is CAIGRPGDQPQHF. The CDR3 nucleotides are TGTGCCATCGGCAGGCCAGGGGATCAGCCCCAGCATTTT.

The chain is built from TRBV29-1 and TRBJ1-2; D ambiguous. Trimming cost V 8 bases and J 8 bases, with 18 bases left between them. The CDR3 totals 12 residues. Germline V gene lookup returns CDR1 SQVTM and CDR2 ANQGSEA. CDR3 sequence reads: CSIRPPLGGYTF. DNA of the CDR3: TGCAGCATCAGGCCTCCCCTCGGGGGCTACACCTTC.

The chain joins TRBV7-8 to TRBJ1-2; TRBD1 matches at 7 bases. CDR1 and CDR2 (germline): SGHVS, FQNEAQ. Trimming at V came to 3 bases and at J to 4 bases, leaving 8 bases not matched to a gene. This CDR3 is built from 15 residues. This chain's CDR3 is CASSFGRTGPYGYTF. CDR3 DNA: TGTGCCAGCAGCTTCGGGAGGACAGGCCCCTATGGCTACACCTTC.

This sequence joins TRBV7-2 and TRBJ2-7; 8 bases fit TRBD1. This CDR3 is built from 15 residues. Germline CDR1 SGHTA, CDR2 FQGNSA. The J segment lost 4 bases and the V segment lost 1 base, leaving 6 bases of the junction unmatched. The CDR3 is CASSLGAGGIYEQYF. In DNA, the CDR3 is TGTGCCAGCAGCTTAGGGGCAGGGGGCATTTACGAGCAGTACTTC.

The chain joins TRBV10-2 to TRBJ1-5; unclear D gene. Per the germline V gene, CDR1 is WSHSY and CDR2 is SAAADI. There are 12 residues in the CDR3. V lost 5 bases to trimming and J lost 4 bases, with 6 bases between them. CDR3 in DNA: TGCGCCAGCAGTCCCAAGAATCAGCCCCAGCATTTT. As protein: CASSPKNQPQHF.

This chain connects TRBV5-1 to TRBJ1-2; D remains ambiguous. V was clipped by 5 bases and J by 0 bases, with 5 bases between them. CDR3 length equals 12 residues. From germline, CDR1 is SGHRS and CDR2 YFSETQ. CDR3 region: CASRSTNYGYTF. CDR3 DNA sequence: TGCGCCAGCAGGTCAACTAACTATGGCTACACCTTC.

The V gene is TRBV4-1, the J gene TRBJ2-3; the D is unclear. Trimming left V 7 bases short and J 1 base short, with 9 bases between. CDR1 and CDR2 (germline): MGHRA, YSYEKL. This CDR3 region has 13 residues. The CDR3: CASKGRGTDTQYF. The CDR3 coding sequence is TGCGCCAGCAAAGGCCGCGGCACAGATACGCAGTATTTT.

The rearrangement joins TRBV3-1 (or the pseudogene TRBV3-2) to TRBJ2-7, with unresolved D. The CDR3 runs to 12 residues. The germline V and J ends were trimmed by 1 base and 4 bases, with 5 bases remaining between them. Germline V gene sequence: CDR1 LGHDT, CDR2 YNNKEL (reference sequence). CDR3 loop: CASSQVRYEQYF. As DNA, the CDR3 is TGTGCCAGCAGCCAAGTACGGTACGAGCAGTACTTC.

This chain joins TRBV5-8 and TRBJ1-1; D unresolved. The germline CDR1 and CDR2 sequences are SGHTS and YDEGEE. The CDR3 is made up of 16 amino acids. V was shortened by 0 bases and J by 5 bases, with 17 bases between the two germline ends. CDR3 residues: CASSLVRYGRATEAFF. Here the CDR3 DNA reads TGTGCCAGCAGCTTGGTACGGTACGGGCGGGCAACTGAAGCTTTCTTT.

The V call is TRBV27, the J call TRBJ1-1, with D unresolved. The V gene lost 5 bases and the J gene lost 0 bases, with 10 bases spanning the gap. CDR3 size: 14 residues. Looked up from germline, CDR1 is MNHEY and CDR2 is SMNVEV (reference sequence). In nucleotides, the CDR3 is TGTGCCAGCAGTCTCCTTGGGATGAACACTGAAGCTTTCTTT. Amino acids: CASSLLGMNTEAFF.

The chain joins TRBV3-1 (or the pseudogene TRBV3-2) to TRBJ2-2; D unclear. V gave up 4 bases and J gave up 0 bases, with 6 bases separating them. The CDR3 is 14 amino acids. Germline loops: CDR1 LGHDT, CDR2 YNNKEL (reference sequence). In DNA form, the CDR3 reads TGTGCCAGCAGCCGTCAGACGAACACCGGGGAGCTGTTTTTT. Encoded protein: CASSRQTNTGELFF.

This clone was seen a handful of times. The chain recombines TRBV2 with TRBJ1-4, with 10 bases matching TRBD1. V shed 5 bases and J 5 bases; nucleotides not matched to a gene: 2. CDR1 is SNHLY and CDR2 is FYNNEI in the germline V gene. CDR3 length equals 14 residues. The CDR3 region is CASSRGQGNEKLFF. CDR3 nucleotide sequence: TGTGCCAGCAGTAGGGGACAGGGGAATGAAAAACTGTTTTTT.

As DNA, the CDR3 is TGTGCCAGCAGATGGGGAAAGGGACGCCTCACTGAAGCTTTCTTT. Protein sequence: CASRWGKGRLTEAFF. The genes are TRBV5-8 and TRBJ1-1; tentative D call: TRBD1 (5 bases). The CDR3 is 15 residues long. The germline V and J ends were trimmed by 5 bases and 4 bases, with 18 bases remaining between them. Germline values: CDR1 SGHTS, CDR2 YDEGEE.

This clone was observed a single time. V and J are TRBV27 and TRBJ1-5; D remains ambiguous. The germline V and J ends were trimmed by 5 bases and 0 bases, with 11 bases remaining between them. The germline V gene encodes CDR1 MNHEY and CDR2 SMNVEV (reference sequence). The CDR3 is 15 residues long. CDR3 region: CASSPNHNSNQPQHF. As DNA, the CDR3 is TGTGCCAGCAGTCCTAACCACAATAGCAATCAGCCCCAGCATTTT.

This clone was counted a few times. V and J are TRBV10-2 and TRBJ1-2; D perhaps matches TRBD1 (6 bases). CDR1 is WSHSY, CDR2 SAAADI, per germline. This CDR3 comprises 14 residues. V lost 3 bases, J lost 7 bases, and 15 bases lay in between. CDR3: CASSEQGVVGGYTF. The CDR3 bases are TGCGCCAGCAGTGAACAGGGTGTGGTAGGTGGCTACACCTTC.

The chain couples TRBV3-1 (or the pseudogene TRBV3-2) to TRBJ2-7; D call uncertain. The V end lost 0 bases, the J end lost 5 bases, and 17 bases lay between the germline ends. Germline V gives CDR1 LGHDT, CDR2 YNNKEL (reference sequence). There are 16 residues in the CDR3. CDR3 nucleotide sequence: TGTGCCAGCAGCCAAGATTGGCCGTCGCGAGAAAACGAGCAGTACTTC. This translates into CASSQDWPSRENEQYF.

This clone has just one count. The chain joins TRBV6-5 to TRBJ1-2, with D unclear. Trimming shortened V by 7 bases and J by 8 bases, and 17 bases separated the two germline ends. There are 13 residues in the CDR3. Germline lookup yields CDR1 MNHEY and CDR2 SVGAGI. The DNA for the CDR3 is TGTGCCAGCACCGCGAGAGGGCTGCGAGGCTACACCTTC. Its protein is CASTARGLRGYTF.

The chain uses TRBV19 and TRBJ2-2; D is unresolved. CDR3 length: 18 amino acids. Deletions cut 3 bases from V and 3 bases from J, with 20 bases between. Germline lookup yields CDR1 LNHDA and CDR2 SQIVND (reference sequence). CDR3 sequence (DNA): TGTGCCAGTAGTATTAATAGTGTCCAGGTCTGGGACACCGGGGAGCTGTTTTTT. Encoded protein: CASSINSVQVWDTGELFF. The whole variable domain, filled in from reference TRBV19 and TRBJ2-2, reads DGGITQSPKYLFRKEGQNVTLSCEQNLNHDAMYWYRQDPGQGLRLIYYSQIVNDFQKGDIAEGYSVSREKKESFPLTVTSAQKNPTAFYLCASSINSVQVWDTGELFFGEGSRLTVL.

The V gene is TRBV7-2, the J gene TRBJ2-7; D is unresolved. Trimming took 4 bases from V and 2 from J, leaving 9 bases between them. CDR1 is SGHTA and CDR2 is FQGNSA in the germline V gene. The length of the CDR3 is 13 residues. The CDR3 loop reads CASSSAQPYEQYF. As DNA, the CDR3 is TGTGCCAGCAGCTCTGCACAACCCTACGAGCAGTACTTC. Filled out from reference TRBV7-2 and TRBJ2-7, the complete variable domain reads GAGVSQSPSNKVTEKGKDVELRCDPISGHTALYWYRQSLGQGLEFLIYFQGNSAPDKSGLPSDRFSAERTGGSVSTLTIQRTQQEDSAVYLCASSSAQPYEQYFGPGTRLTVT.

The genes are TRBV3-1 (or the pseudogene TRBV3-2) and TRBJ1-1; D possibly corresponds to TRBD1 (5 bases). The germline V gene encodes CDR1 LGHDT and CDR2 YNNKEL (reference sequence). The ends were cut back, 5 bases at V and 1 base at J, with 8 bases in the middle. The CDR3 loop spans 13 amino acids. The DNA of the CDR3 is TGTGCCAGCAGCGTTACAGGGAACACTGAAGCTTTCTTT. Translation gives CASSVTGNTEAFF.

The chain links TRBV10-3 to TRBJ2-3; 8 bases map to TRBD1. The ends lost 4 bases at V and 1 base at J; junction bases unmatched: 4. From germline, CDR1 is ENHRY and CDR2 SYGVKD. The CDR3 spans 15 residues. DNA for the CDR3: TGTGCCATCAGTGGCGGACAGGGCCGCACAGATACGCAGTATTTT. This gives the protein CAISGGQGRTDTQYF.